These T cell receptor beta chains were read from a single sample in a study of T cells after yellow fever vaccination. MiXCR, run by TCRdb on the 5' RACE reads, gives a single entry per CDR3 protein. Of 510,000 or so distinct CDR3 sequences in the sample, about a fifth were seen once. The sample consisted of PBMCs, taken 15 days after the yellow fever booster vaccination. These receptors all come from a man aged 30-40 years who received the YFV17D yellow fever vaccine. The CDR3 runs from the conserved cysteine through the conserved F or W. D genes are given only for firm matches. Clone size, where shown, is once, few, many, or a class for clones that have expanded.

CDR3: CASSTGLAGLGEQFF
DNA: TGTGCCAGCAGCACGGGACTAGCGGGATTAGGGGAGCAGTTCTTC
size: few
D: TRBD2
length: 15
V: TRBV5-4
J: TRBJ2-1

CDR3: CASSLNSLADYNEQFF
DNA: TGTGCCAGCAGCTTAAATTCACTAGCGGACTACAATGAGCAGTTCTTC
size: NA
D: TRBD2
length: 16
V: TRBV7-9
J: TRBJ2-1

CDR3: CASSVTPGLAFNEQFF
DNA: TGTGCCAGCAGCGTAACCCCGGGACTAGCCTTCAATGAGCAGTTCTTC
size: few
D: TRBD2
length: 16
V: TRBV7-2
J: TRBJ2-1

CDR3: CSARVWDRTERGAGELFF
DNA: TGCAGTGCTAGAGTATGGGACAGGACCGAGCGGGGAGCCGGGGAGCTGTTTTTT
size: NA
D: NA
length: 18
V: TRBV20-1
J: TRBJ2-2

CDR3: CASSLLWGSADTQYF
DNA: TGTGCCAGCAGTTTATTATGGGGCTCTGCAGATACGCAGTATTTT
size: few
D: NA
length: 15
V: TRBV27
J: TRBJ2-3

CDR3: CASSARLSQGFF
DNA: TGCGCCAGCAGTGCAAGGTTATCCCAGGGGTTTTTT
size: few
D: NA
length: 12
V: TRBV10-2
J: TRBJ2-2

CDR3: CASSQEREGPYEQYF
DNA: TGTGCCAGCAGCCAAGAACGAGAAGGGCCCTACGAGCAGTACTTC
size: NA
D: NA
length: 15
V: TRBV4-2
J: TRBJ2-7

CDR3: CASRREGETQYF
DNA: TGTGCCAGCCGGAGGGAAGGAGAGACCCAGTACTTC
size: few
D: NA
length: 12
V: TRBV6-2/TRBV6-3
J: TRBJ2-5

CDR3: CSARGYWEQFF
DNA: TGCAGTGCTAGGGGATATTGGGAGCAGTTCTTC
size: few
D: NA
length: 11
V: TRBV20-1
J: TRBJ2-1

CDR3: CASRSGEGIGELFF
DNA: TGTGCCAGCAGAAGCGGGGAAGGAATCGGGGAGCTGTTTTTT
size: NA
D: TRBD2
length: 14
V: TRBV28
J: TRBJ2-2

CDR3: CASSARYTDTQYF
DNA: TGTGCCAGCAGTGCTCGATACACAGATACGCAGTATTTT
size: few
D: NA
length: 13
V: TRBV6-4
J: TRBJ2-3

CDR3: CSADPRYNEQFF
DNA: TGCAGTGCTGATCCCCGATACAATGAGCAGTTCTTC
size: NA
D: NA
length: 12
V: TRBV20-1
J: TRBJ2-1

CDR3: CANSLMGLIYNEQFF
DNA: TGTGCCAACAGCTTGATGGGACTGATCTACAATGAGCAGTTCTTC
size: NA
D: NA
length: 15
V: TRBV7-2
J: TRBJ2-1

CDR3: CASSKAEGQGRGGNQPQHF
DNA: TGTGCCAGCAGCAAAGCCGAGGGACAGGGAAGAGGGGGCAATCAGCCCCAGCATTTT
size: NA
D: NA
length: 19
V: TRBV21-1
J: TRBJ1-5

CDR3: CASSPRREGPSTDTQYF
DNA: TGTGCCAGCTCACCGAGGCGGGAGGGCCCGAGCACAGATACGCAGTATTTT
size: few
D: TRBD2
length: 17
V: TRBV18
J: TRBJ2-3

CDR3: CSARDSSGPLWYQETQYF
DNA: TGCAGTGCTAGAGATTCATCCGGGCCTCTATGGTACCAAGAGACCCAGTACTTC
size: NA
D: NA
length: 18
V: TRBV20-1
J: TRBJ2-5

CDR3: CASSPRQGVPQRQYF
DNA: TGTGCCAGCAGCCCAAGACAGGGGGTACCCCAGAGGCAGTACTTC
size: once
D: TRBD1
length: 15
V: TRBV7-9
J: TRBJ2-7

CDR3: CSASLFRYEQYF
DNA: TGCAGTGCTAGTTTGTTCCGCTACGAGCAGTACTTC
size: NA
D: NA
length: 12
V: TRBV20-1
J: TRBJ2-7

CDR3: CASSSGQGLDEQYF
DNA: TGCGCCAGCAGCTCGGGACAGGGGTTGGACGAGCAGTACTTC
size: NA
D: TRBD1
length: 14
V: TRBV5-1
J: TRBJ2-7

CDR3: CASSLWRGGTVQETQYF
DNA: TGTGCCAGCAGCTTATGGCGCGGAGGGACAGTTCAAGAGACCCAGTACTTC
size: few
D: NA
length: 17
V: TRBV11-2
J: TRBJ2-5

CDR3: CASRPYGTVLDNEQFF
DNA: TGTGCCAGCAGACCTTACGGGACAGTCTTGGATAATGAGCAGTTCTTC
size: NA
D: TRBD1
length: 16
V: TRBV6-2/TRBV6-3
J: TRBJ2-1

CDR3: CASRDSTSYEQYF
DNA: TGTGCCAGCCGGGACAGCACTTCCTACGAGCAGTACTTC
size: few
D: TRBD1
length: 13
V: TRBV6-1
J: TRBJ2-7

CDR3: CASMIRDRSSPLHF
DNA: TGTGCCAGCATGATACGGGACAGGTCCTCACCCCTCCACTTT
size: few
D: TRBD1
length: 14
V: TRBV6-1
J: TRBJ1-6

CDR3: CSARVWGTSNQPQHF
DNA: TGCAGTGCTAGAGTCTGGGGTACTTCCAATCAGCCCCAGCATTTT
size: NA
D: NA
length: 15
V: TRBV20-1
J: TRBJ1-5

CDR3: CASSYQSSSYNEQFF
DNA: TGTGCCAGCAGTTACCAATCTAGCTCCTACAATGAGCAGTTCTTC
size: few
D: NA
length: 15
V: TRBV6-5
J: TRBJ2-1

CDR3: CASSPVAGGPYEQYF
DNA: TGTGCCAGCAGCCCCGTAGCGGGAGGGCCTTACGAGCAGTACTTC
size: NA
D: TRBD2
length: 15
V: TRBV7-2
J: TRBJ2-7

CDR3: CASSYSARPDTQYF
DNA: TGTGCCAGCAGTTACTCTGCTCGACCAGATACGCAGTATTTT
size: few
D: NA
length: 14
V: TRBV6-5
J: TRBJ2-3

CDR3: CASSPSGLAGLTNTGELFF
DNA: TGTGCCAGCAGCCCTTCTGGACTAGCGGGTCTAACGAACACCGGGGAGCTGTTTTTT
size: NA
D: TRBD2
length: 19
V: TRBV4-2
J: TRBJ2-2

CDR3: CASSLGLAVVQADTQYF
DNA: TGTGCCAGCAGTTTGGGACTAGCGGTCGTACAGGCAGATACGCAGTATTTT
size: NA
D: TRBD2
length: 17
V: TRBV27
J: TRBJ2-3

CDR3: CASSLGEFPTDTQYF
DNA: TGTGCCAGCAGTCTAGGGGAATTTCCCACAGATACGCAGTATTTT
size: NA
D: NA
length: 15
V: TRBV7-2
J: TRBJ2-3

CDR3: CASSLARLSTSYEQYF
DNA: TGTGCCAGCAGCTTAGCGCGGCTATCGACCTCCTACGAGCAGTACTTC
size: few
D: NA
length: 16
V: TRBV7-2
J: TRBJ2-7

CDR3: CASSLPGLAGADETQYF
DNA: TGTGCCAGCAGCTTGCCCGGACTAGCGGGAGCCGACGAGACCCAGTACTTC
size: NA
D: TRBD2
length: 17
V: TRBV5-8
J: TRBJ2-5

CDR3: CASSGGQANEQFF
DNA: TGTGCCAGCAGCGGGGGACAGGCCAATGAGCAGTTCTTC
size: NA
D: TRBD1
length: 13
V: TRBV7-8
J: TRBJ2-1

CDR3: CASSKHRVVETQYF
DNA: TGTGCCAGCAGCAAGCACAGGGTTGTCGAGACCCAGTACTTC
size: NA
D: NA
length: 14
V: TRBV21-1
J: TRBJ2-5

CDR3: CASSVGGINTGELFF
DNA: TGTGCCAGCAGTGTAGGAGGAATTAACACCGGGGAGCTGTTTTTT
size: NA
D: NA
length: 15
V: TRBV6-4
J: TRBJ2-2

CDR3: CSALGQGNYEQYF
DNA: TGCAGTGCTCTCGGACAGGGGAACTACGAGCAGTACTTC
size: once
D: TRBD1
length: 13
V: TRBV20-1
J: TRBJ2-7

CDR3: CASAPGLGPRDTQYF
DNA: TGTGCCAGCGCCCCGGGACTGGGGCCAAGAGATACGCAGTATTTT
size: few
D: NA
length: 15
V: TRBV2
J: TRBJ2-3

CDR3: CASSLGGGSLETQYF
DNA: TGTGCCAGCAGTTTGGGGGGCGGATCTCTGGAGACCCAGTACTTC
size: few
D: NA
length: 15
V: TRBV28
J: TRBJ2-5

CDR3: CASLFGTATDTQYF
DNA: TGTGCCAGCCTCTTCGGGACTGCCACAGATACGCAGTATTTT
size: few
D: NA
length: 14
V: TRBV2
J: TRBJ2-3

CDR3: CASSERVGNSPLHF
DNA: TGTGCCAGCAGTGAAAGGGTTGGGAATTCACCCCTCCACTTT
size: few
D: NA
length: 14
V: TRBV2
J: TRBJ1-6

CDR3: CATSDQTAGDTDTQYF
DNA: TGTGCCACCAGTGATCAGACAGCAGGGGACACAGATACGCAGTATTTT
size: few
D: NA
length: 16
V: TRBV24-1
J: TRBJ2-3

CDR3: CASSGGRYQPQHF
DNA: TGTGCCAGCAGCGGGGGCAGATATCAGCCCCAGCATTTT
size: few
D: NA
length: 13
V: TRBV12-3/TRBV12-4
J: TRBJ1-5

CDR3: CASSERTRTDTQYF
DNA: TGTGCCAGCAGCGAGAGGACCAGAACAGATACGCAGTATTTT
size: NA
D: NA
length: 14
V: TRBV9
J: TRBJ2-3

CDR3: CSTSSGLQETQYF
DNA: TGCAGCACATCTTCCGGGTTACAAGAGACCCAGTACTTC
size: NA
D: NA
length: 13
V: TRBV29-1
J: TRBJ2-5

CDR3: CASTPGANSNQPQHF
DNA: TGTGCCAGCACCCCTGGGGCAAATAGCAATCAGCCCCAGCATTTT
size: NA
D: NA
length: 15
V: TRBV27
J: TRBJ1-5

CDR3: CSARDLVIGQASF
DNA: TGCAGTGCTAGAGATCTCGTAATAGGACAGGCGTCCTTC
size: NA
D: TRBD1
length: 13
V: TRBV20-1
J: TRBJ2-7

CDR3: CASSLVWDRVHEQYF
DNA: TGTGCCAGCAGCTTAGTTTGGGACAGGGTCCACGAGCAGTACTTC
size: NA
D: TRBD1
length: 15
V: TRBV11-2
J: TRBJ2-7

CDR3: CASSLRAASEFYEQYF
DNA: TGCGCCAGCAGCTTGAGAGCGGCTAGCGAATTCTACGAGCAGTACTTC
size: few
D: NA
length: 16
V: TRBV5-1
J: TRBJ2-7

CDR3: CASSTQRLAGVSNEQFF
DNA: TGTGCCAGCAGCACCCAGCGCTTAGCGGGAGTATCCAATGAGCAGTTCTTC
size: few
D: TRBD2
length: 17
V: TRBV14
J: TRBJ2-1

CDR3: CATSEPNNQPQHF
DNA: TGTGCCACCAGTGAACCAAACAATCAGCCCCAGCATTTT
size: NA
D: NA
length: 13
V: TRBV24-1
J: TRBJ1-5

CDR3: CASSLETQETQYF
DNA: TGCGCCAGCAGCTTGGAGACCCAAGAGACCCAGTACTTC
size: few
D: NA
length: 13
V: TRBV5-1
J: TRBJ2-5

CDR3: CASSLGQLPEQFF
DNA: TGTGCCAGTTCATTGGGACAGCTTCCTGAGCAGTTCTTC
size: few
D: TRBD1
length: 13
V: TRBV7-8
J: TRBJ2-1

CDR3: CASSQSGASRETQYF
DNA: TGCGCCAGCAGCCAATCGGGGGCTAGTCGAGAGACCCAGTACTTC
size: NA
D: NA
length: 15
V: TRBV4-3
J: TRBJ2-5

CDR3: CSASAGARNEQFF
DNA: TGCAGTGCTAGCGCGGGAGCCAGGAATGAGCAGTTCTTC
size: few
D: TRBD2
length: 13
V: TRBV20-1
J: TRBJ2-1

CDR3: CAWSEGIQETQYF
DNA: TGTGCCTGGAGTGAGGGGATTCAAGAGACCCAGTACTTC
size: NA
D: NA
length: 13
V: TRBV30
J: TRBJ2-5

CDR3: CASSTGTWNEQFF
DNA: TGCGCCAGCAGCACTGGGACTTGGAATGAGCAGTTCTTC
size: few
D: NA
length: 13
V: TRBV5-1
J: TRBJ2-1

CDR3: CASSLKGFETQYF
DNA: TGTGCCAGCAGCTTAAAGGGTTTCGAGACCCAGTACTTC
size: many
D: NA
length: 13
V: TRBV7-3
J: TRBJ2-5

CDR3: CASSLAGSSNYEQYF
DNA: TGCGCCAGCAGCTTAGCGGGAAGCTCGAACTACGAGCAGTACTTC
size: NA
D: TRBD2
length: 15
V: TRBV5-1
J: TRBJ2-7